The 19 T cell receptor beta chains presented below share a single source sample, sequenced in a study of cytomegalovirus exposure and HLA in healthy donors. PCR involved 60 Vbeta and 13 Jbeta primers. Clones were read by immunoSEQ multiplex PCR, and TCRdb kept only the in-frame ones, dropping some. Of 180,000 or so clones listed, under 90% are singletons. Sequencing used PBMCs. The receptors originated from a male donor in good health and CMV-seronegative.

J is TRBJ2-5 and V is TRBV14; 8 bases line up with TRBD1. CDR1 SGHDN and CDR2 FVKESK come from the germline V gene. CDR3 size: 15 residues. V was pared by 3 bases and J by 5 bases, with 8 bases of the junction left unmatched. The CDR3 region has the DNA TGTGCCAGCAGCCAGCGAGGCAGGGGGCACGAGACCCAGTACTTC. It codes for CASSQRGRGHETQYF. Full variable domain (remainder filled in from reference TRBV14 and TRBJ2-5): EAGVTQFPSHSVIEKGQTVTLRCDPISGHDNLYWYRRVMGKEIKFLLHFVKESKQDESGMPNNRFLAERTGGTYSTLKVQPAELEDSGVYFCASSQRGRGHETQYFGPGTRLLVL.

V is TRBV10-3 and J is TRBJ2-7; the D gene is possibly TRBD1 (6 bases). The CDR3 extends over 13 amino acids. With 8 bases removed from V and 3 bases from J, the gap between germline ends came to 14 bases. Germline V lookup: CDR1 ENHRY, CDR2 SYGVKD. The CDR3 loop reads CAIRNGGLYEQYF. In DNA form, the CDR3 reads TGTGCCATCCGGAATGGGGGCCTCTACGAGCAGTACTTC.

The rearrangement links TRBV6-1 to TRBJ2-7; D uncertain. Germline V gene sequence: CDR1 MNHNS, CDR2 SASEGT. Deletions cut 1 base from V and 2 bases from J, with 12 bases between. The CDR3 runs to 15 residues. The CDR3 DNA sequence: TGTGCCAGCAGTGAAGGGCACGGCAGGACCTACGAGCAGTACTTC. Its protein product is CASSEGHGRTYEQYF.

This clone has more than one count but fewer than ten. At one boundary the junction diverges from the germline segment, which might be a read error. The chain joins TRBV7-9 to TRBJ1-5, with TRBD1 matching over 10 bases. The CDR3 length is 15 residues. Germline assignment: CDR1 SEHNR and CDR2 FQNEAQ (reference sequence). Written as DNA, the CDR3 is TGTTCCAGCAGCTTAGGGACAGGGGTTTATCAGCCCCAGCATTTT. Translation: CSSSLGTGVYQPQHF.

This clone has a handful of counts. The V and J genes are TRBV10-3 and TRBJ1-2; weak D call: TRBD1 (6 bases). Trimming took 2 bases from V and 8 from J, leaving 12 bases between them. CDR1 and CDR2 from the germline V gene are ENHRY and SYGVKD. This CDR3 has 13 amino acids. This CDR3 reads CAISERQDGGYTF. CDR3 DNA sequence: TGTGCCATCAGTGAGAGACAGGATGGCGGCTACACCTTC.

The chain employs TRBV10-3 and TRBJ1-1; 7 bases map to TRBD1. Losses at the gene ends were 7 bases for V and 9 bases for J; bases not matched to a gene: 14. The CDR3 has 14 amino acids. Germline V gene sequence: CDR1 ENHRY, CDR2 SYGVKD. The CDR3, as DNA: TGTGCCATCAATAGAGGCGGGACAGAAGCACAAGCTTTCTTT. The encoded protein is CAINRGGTEAQAFF.

The chain employs TRBV5-8 and TRBJ2-7; maybe TRBD1 (6 bases). The CDR3 sequence is 12 residues long. Germline V gene sequence: CDR1 SGHTS, CDR2 YDEGEE. The V and J ends lost 6 bases and 3 bases respectively, with 10 bases between them. The CDR3 spells CASTRTVYEQYF. The CDR3 DNA sequence: TGTGCCAGCACCCGGACAGTCTACGAGCAGTACTTC.

The chain has TRBV18 and TRBJ1-1; TRBD1 is a possible D gene (6 bases). In germline, CDR1 is KGHSH, CDR2 LQKENI. This CDR3 spans 12 amino acids. Trimming pared 3 bases from V and 11 bases from J, leaving 13 bases between. In DNA form, the CDR3 reads TGTGCCAGCTCACCCCAGACAGGTCTTGCTTTCTTT. This gives the protein CASSPQTGLAFF. The full variable domain, completed using reference TRBV18 and TRBJ1-1, is NAGVMQNPRHLVRRRGQEARLRCSPMKGHSHVYWYRQLPEEGLKFMVYLQKENIIDESGMPKERFSAEFPKEGPSILRIQQVVRGDSAAYFCASSPQTGLAFFGQGTRLTVV.

The chain has TRBV27 and TRBJ1-1; 9 nucleotides match TRBD1. Per the germline V gene, CDR1 is MNHEY and CDR2 is SMNVEV (reference sequence). This CDR3 is 15 amino acids long. Trimming cost V 10 bases and J 4 bases; bases outside gene matches: 13. The CDR3 here is CAILGTGPQGTEAFF. DNA for the CDR3: TGTGCCATCTTAGGGACAGGGCCTCAGGGCACTGAAGCTTTCTTT.

This clone was counted between two and nine times. This chain uses TRBV7-6 with TRBJ2-5; D unresolved. V gave up 5 bases and J gave up 5 bases, with 21 bases separating them. Germline assignment: CDR1 SGHVS and CDR2 FNYEAQ. CDR3 length: 16 amino acids. The CDR3 reads CASSPGIAQVVETQYF. In DNA form, the CDR3 reads TGTGCCAGCAGCCCCGGTATCGCTCAGGTTGTCGAGACCCAGTACTTC.

The chain is built from TRBV9 and TRBJ1-4; D ambiguous. The CDR3 runs to 15 residues. The germline V gene has CDR1 SGDLS and CDR2 YYNGEE. With 3 bases removed from V and 6 bases from J, the gap between germline ends came to 15 bases. CDR3: CASSASMRRDEKLFF. CDR3 DNA sequence: TGTGCCAGCAGCGCCTCGATGAGGAGGGATGAAAAACTGTTTTTT. Full variable domain (outside the CDR3, taken from reference TRBV9 and TRBJ1-4): DSGVTQTPKHLITATGQRVTLRCSPRSGDLSVYWYQQSLDQGLQFLIQYYNGEERAKGNILERFSAQQFPDLHSELNLSSLELGDSALYFCASSASMRRDEKLFFGSGTQLSVL.

The rearrangement uses TRBV12-5 and TRBJ1-1; 7 nucleotides agree with TRBD1. The CDR3 has 18 residues. Germline CDR1 reads LGHNT; CDR2 reads FRNRAP. V lost 0 bases, J lost 0 bases, and 10 bases stayed unmatched. The CDR3 coding sequence is TGTGCTAGTGGTTTGGTGAAGGGGGCGGGCTCCTTGAACACTGAAGCTTTCTTT. This sequence encodes CASGLVKGAGSLNTEAFF.

Of note for this clone: This sample also contains other DNA sequences that code for the same CDR3. The genes are TRBV14 and TRBJ1-2, with TRBD1 matching 7 bases. Germline CDR1 reads SGHDN; CDR2 reads FVKESK. The CDR3 has 12 residues. V lost 4 bases and J lost 5; bases outside the gene matches: 1. CDR3 sequence: CASSPQGYGYTF. The CDR3 DNA follows: TGTGCCAGCAGCCCACAGGGGTATGGCTACACCTTC. Full variable domain (outside the CDR3, taken from reference TRBV14 and TRBJ1-2): EAGVTQFPSHSVIEKGQTVTLRCDPISGHDNLYWYRRVMGKEIKFLLHFVKESKQDESGMPNNRFLAERTGGTYSTLKVQPAELEDSGVYFCASSPQGYGYTFGSGTRLTVV.

V is TRBV25-1 and J is TRBJ1-1; D may be TRBD1 (5 bases). V was clipped by 4 bases and J by 0 bases, with 12 bases between them. Germline V gene lookup returns CDR1 MGHDK and CDR2 SYGVNS. The CDR3 has 15 residues. CDR3 residues: CASSGQSPMNTEAFF. CDR3 nucleotides: TGTGCCAGCAGTGGACAGAGCCCTATGAACACTGAAGCTTTCTTT.

In its sample, this clone was seen once. The V and J genes are TRBV4-2 and TRBJ2-1; 7 bases fit TRBD2. The CDR3 runs to 16 residues. Germline CDR1 is LGHNA and CDR2 is YNFKEQ. V lost 1 base and J lost 7; bases outside the gene matches: 10. This CDR3 is CASSQGGGKTGNEQFF. The CDR3, as DNA: TGTGCCAGCAGCCAAGGGGGGGGGAAAACGGGGAATGAGCAGTTCTTC.

This rearrangement joins TRBV5-1 to TRBJ2-2, with D tentatively TRBD1 (6 bases). Germline lookup yields CDR1 SGHRS and CDR2 YFSETQ. Trimming cost V 7 bases and J 7 bases, with 17 bases left between them. The CDR3 is made up of 14 amino acids. This CDR3 is CASRLQGRNGELFF. DNA for the CDR3: TGCGCCAGCCGATTACAGGGTCGTAACGGGGAGCTGTTTTTT.

This clone was detected only once. The chain recombines TRBV11-2 with TRBJ2-5; 8 nucleotides match TRBD2. The V gene end was trimmed by 4 bases and the J gene end by 4 bases; junction bases not matched to a gene: 8. This CDR3 spans 15 amino acids. Germline CDR1 is SGHAT and CDR2 is FQNNGV. The CDR3 coding sequence is TGTGCCAGCAGCTCAAGAAAAGCGGGAGTAGAGACCCAGTACTTC. Encoded protein: CASSSRKAGVETQYF. Together with reference TRBV11-2 and TRBJ2-5, the CDR3 gives the full variable domain: EAGVAQSPRYKIIEKRQSVAFWCNPISGHATLYWYQQILGQGPKLLIQFQNNGVVDDSQLPKDRFSAERLKGVDSTLKIQPAKLEDSAVYLCASSSRKAGVETQYFGPGTRLLVL.

This clone has just a few counts. The rearrangement uses TRBV5-1 and TRBJ2-3, with TRBD1 as a possible D gene (5 bases). This CDR3 has 15 residues. Per germline, CDR1 SGHRS and CDR2 YFSETQ. The germline V and J ends were trimmed by 0 bases and 2 bases, with 10 bases remaining between them. The CDR3 nucleotides are TGCGCCAGCAGCTTGGGGGGCAGCCCCACAGATACGCAGTATTTT. Protein product: CASSLGGSPTDTQYF. Full variable domain (rest looked up from reference TRBV5-1 and TRBJ2-3): KAGVTQTPRYLIKTRGQQVTLSCSPISGHRSVSWYQQTPGQGLQFLFEYFSETQRNKGNFPGRFSGRQFSNSRSEMNVSTLELGDSALYLCASSLGGSPTDTQYFGPGTRLTVL.

In this sample, this clone turned up once. The chain joins TRBV4-1 to TRBJ1-5; the match to TRBD1 covers 9 bases. V gave up 4 bases and J gave up 6 bases; unmatched junction bases: 7. The CDR3 runs 15 residues. The V gene's germline CDR1 is MGHRA and CDR2 YSYEKL. CDR3 coding DNA: TGCGCCAGCAGCCCCTCCGGACAGGGGCCTCAGCCCCAGCATTTT. Translation: CASSPSGQGPQPQHF.